This T cell receptor beta chain was sequenced during a study of T cells in Graves' hyperthyroidism and ophthalmopathy. Germline CDR1 and CDR2: SGHTA and FQGTGA. The CDR3 sequence is 15 residues long. Study outcomes and limitations: Appearing also in blood were most of the thyroid clonotypes expanded above 0.001.

Regarding this clonotype: Its antigen is not identified. A read error may produce the germline difference seen at one junction end.

Amplification of TCR beta CDR3 regions used RNA as the template. With the HTBI primer set, the TCR CDR3 went through a first round of RT-PCR. From the multiplex PCR reads, TCRdb called clonotypes with MiXCR, one entry per CDR3 protein. The repertoire consists of approximately 560,000 distinct CDR3 sequences, with 15% to 17% occurring once and the leading ten covering under 8%. Reasons for excluding patients were uncontrolled infection, other autoimmune disease, pregnancy or lactation. The V and J genes are TRBV7-3 and TRBJ2-2, with a weak D call TRBD2 (5 bases). The sequence was obtained from a young woman with Graves' hyperthyroidism. Sample: blood. CDR3 in amino acids: CASSAYGVATGELFF. In DNA form, the CDR3 reads TGCGCCAGCAGCGCCTACGGGGTTGCGACCGGGGAGCTGTTTTTT.